These T cell receptor beta chains were read from a single sample in a study of human T cells and chemical hapten exposure. TCRdb re-called the RACE reads with MiXCR, one entry per CDR3 protein. The data hold approximately 100,000 distinct CDR3 sequences, with 11% observed a single time. This sample comprised whole blood, obtained in connection with sensitization to the hapten diphenylcyclopropenone (DPC). The receptors originated from a woman between 35 and 50 years old with alopecia areata. Some clones in this sample may be carry-over from other donors' samples. CDR3s include the opening cysteine and the closing phenylalanine or tryptophan. Fields, in order: V gene, D gene, clone size, J gene, CDR3 protein, CDR3 DNA. The D gene is left open where the match is weak. Clone size is given for some rows only: seen once, a few or many times, or a class if the clone is expanded.

TRBV7-3	TRBD1	few	TRBJ1-1	CASSPTGTGGPYTEAFF	TGTGCCAGCAGCCCTACCGGGACAGGGGGCCCCTACACTGAAGCTTTCTTT
TRBV6-5	-	many	TRBJ1-5	CASSKGYGNQPQHF	TGTGCCAGCAGTAAGGGGTATGGCAATCAGCCCCAGCATTTT
TRBV6-5	-	-	TRBJ2-4	CASSYEASGLGAKNIQYF	TGTGCCAGCAGTTACGAAGCCTCGGGTCTCGGGGCCAAAAACATTCAGTACTTC
TRBV24-1	TRBD2	many	TRBJ2-2	CATSDPRLAANTGELFF	TGTGCCACCAGTGACCCTAGACTAGCGGCGAACACCGGGGAGCTGTTTTTT
TRBV6-2/TRBV6-3	-	-	TRBJ1-5	CASSWSGQPQHF	TGTGCCAGCAGTTGGAGTGGCCAGCCCCAGCATTTT
TRBV6-5	-	many	TRBJ2-6	CAGRRPGVGANVLTF	TGTGCCGGCAGACGACCAGGGGTCGGGGCCAACGTCCTGACTTTC
TRBV6-2/TRBV6-3	-	once	TRBJ2-6	CASSYSPTGTLSGANVLTF	TGTGCCAGCAGTTACTCCCCGACAGGAACGTTATCTGGGGCCAACGTCCTGACTTTC
TRBV27	-	-	TRBJ2-4	CASSLFWQPLAKNIQYF	TGTGCCAGCAGTTTATTTTGGCAGCCTCTAGCCAAAAACATTCAGTACTTC
TRBV27	-	many	TRBJ1-2	CASSLGGGGNYGYTF	TGTGCCAGCAGTTTAGGAGGCGGCGGGAACTATGGCTACACCTTC
TRBV6-5	TRBD1	many	TRBJ1-2	CASSSGGRYGYTF	TGTGCCAGCAGTTCAGGGGGCCGCTATGGCTACACCTTC
TRBV6-2/TRBV6-3	-	few	TRBJ1-1	CASSYSHSNTEAFF	TGTGCCAGCAGTTACTCCCACAGCAACACTGAAGCTTTCTTT
TRBV11-2	-	-	TRBJ2-2	CASSRDKATGELFF	TGTGCCAGCAGCCGAGACAAAGCCACCGGGGAGCTGTTTTTT
TRBV21-1	-	-	TRBJ2-1	CASSKLTSGASGTSSYNEQFF	TGTGCCAGCAGCAAACTTACGAGTGGCGCTAGCGGGACGAGCTCCTACAATGAGCAGTTCTTC
TRBV20-1	TRBD1	few	TRBJ2-7	CSARPGTGGIYEQYF	TGCAGTGCTAGGCCCGGGACAGGGGGCATATACGAGCAGTACTTC
TRBV6-2/TRBV6-3	TRBD1	few	TRBJ2-1	CASSQRTGSSYNEQFF	TGTGCCAGCAGCCAGAGGACAGGGAGCTCCTACAATGAGCAGTTCTTC
TRBV5-8	-	-	TRBJ1-1	CASSLGRGNTEAFF	TGTGCCAGCAGCTTGGGGCGAGGGAACACTGAAGCTTTCTTT